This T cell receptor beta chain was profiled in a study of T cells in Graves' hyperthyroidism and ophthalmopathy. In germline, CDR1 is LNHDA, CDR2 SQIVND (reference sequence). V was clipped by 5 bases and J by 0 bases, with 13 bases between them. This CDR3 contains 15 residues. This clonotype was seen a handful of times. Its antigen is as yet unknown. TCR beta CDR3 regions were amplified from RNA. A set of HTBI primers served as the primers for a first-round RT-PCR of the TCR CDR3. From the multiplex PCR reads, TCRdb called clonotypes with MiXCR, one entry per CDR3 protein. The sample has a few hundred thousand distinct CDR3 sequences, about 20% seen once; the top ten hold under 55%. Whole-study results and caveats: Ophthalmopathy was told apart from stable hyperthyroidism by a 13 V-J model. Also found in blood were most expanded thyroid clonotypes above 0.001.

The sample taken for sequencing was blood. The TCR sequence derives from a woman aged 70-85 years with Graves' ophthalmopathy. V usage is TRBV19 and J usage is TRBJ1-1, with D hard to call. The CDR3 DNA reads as TGTGCCAGTAGTGAGGGATTCGGTATGAACACTGAAGCTTTCTTT. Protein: CASSEGFGMNTEAFF.